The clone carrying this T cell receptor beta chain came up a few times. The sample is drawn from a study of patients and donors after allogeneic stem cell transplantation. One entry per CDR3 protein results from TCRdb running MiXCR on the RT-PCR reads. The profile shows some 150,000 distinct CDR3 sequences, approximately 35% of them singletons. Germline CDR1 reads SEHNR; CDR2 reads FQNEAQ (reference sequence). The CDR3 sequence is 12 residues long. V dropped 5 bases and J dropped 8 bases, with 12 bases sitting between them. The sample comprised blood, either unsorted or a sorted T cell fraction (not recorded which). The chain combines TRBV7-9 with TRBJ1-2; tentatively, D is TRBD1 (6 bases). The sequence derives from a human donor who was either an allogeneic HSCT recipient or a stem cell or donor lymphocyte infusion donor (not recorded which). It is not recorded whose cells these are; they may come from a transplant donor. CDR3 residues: CASSVGADGYTF. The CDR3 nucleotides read TGTGCCAGCAGCGTGGGGGCGGACGGCTACACCTTC.